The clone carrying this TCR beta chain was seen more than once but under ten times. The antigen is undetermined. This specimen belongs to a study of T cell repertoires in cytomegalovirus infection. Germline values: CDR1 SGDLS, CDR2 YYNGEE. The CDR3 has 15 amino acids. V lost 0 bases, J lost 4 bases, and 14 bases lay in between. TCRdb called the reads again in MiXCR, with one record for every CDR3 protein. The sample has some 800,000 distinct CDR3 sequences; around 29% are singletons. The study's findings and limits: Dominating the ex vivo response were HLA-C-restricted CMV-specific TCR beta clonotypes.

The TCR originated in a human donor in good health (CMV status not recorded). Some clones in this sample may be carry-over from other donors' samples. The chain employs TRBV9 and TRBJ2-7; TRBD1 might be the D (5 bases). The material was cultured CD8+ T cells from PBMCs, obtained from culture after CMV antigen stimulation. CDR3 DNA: TGTGCCAGCAGCGTAGAGGCAGGGAAGGAATACGAGCAGTACTTC. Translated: CASSVEAGKEYEQYF.